This record looks at one T cell receptor (beta chain) sequence and its context. Its antigen is currently unknown. This sample is drawn from a study of blood T cells in healthy people across ages. Donor samples were obtained from healthy Caucasian individuals from Russia, aged about 6 to 90. Study conclusions and caveats: Observed TCR beta diversity per million T cells went down as age went up. This fall followed a roughly linear course with age.

The CDR3 runs 15 residues. The germline V gene encodes CDR1 MNHEY and CDR2 SMNVEV (reference sequence). Trimming pared 6 bases from V and 1 base from J, leaving 16 bases between. For the second PCR, which ran for about 7 to 11 cycles, a sample-barcoded 5' primer and a J-beta primer mix were used. A template-switch adaptor containing 12 random nucleotides labeled each cDNA molecule. In TCRdb, the 5' RACE reads were re-called with MiXCR into one record per CDR3 protein. Of about 1.7 million distinct CDR3 sequences in the sample, 28% were seen once. The chain uses TRBV27 and TRBJ2-7, with TRBD2 as a possible D gene (6 bases). The sequence came from a woman in her twenties or thirties in good health. The sequenced sample consisted of blood. The CDR3 DNA is TGTGCCAGCAGAGGGTCAAGGAGCGGGTCCTACGAGCAGTACTTC. Translated, it gives CASRGSRSGSYEQYF.